A single sample is the source of the 12 T cell receptor beta chains below, sequenced in a study of prognosis after radiotherapy for stage I lung cancer. With two-round multiplex PCR, TCR beta CDR3 sequences were amplified from genomic DNA. For every TRBV and TRBJ gene, a specific primer was used in first-round PCR. TCRdb fed the multiplex PCR reads into MiXCR, producing one record per CDR3 protein. Seen here are roughly 30,000 distinct CDR3 sequences, about half observed once, and the top ten hold approximately 17%. The sample consisted of PBMCs, taken before or after stereotactic body radiation therapy (not recorded which). The receptors here all came from a donor aged 50 or older with non-small cell lung cancer.

In this sample, this clonotype turned up many times. The chain uses TRBV12-5 and TRBJ1-2; D unresolved. V dropped 8 bases and J dropped 0 bases, with 7 bases sitting between them. The CDR3 has 12 residues. Looked up from germline, CDR1 is LGHNT and CDR2 is FRNRAP. The CDR3 DNA follows: TGTGCTAGTAGCGGATCTAACTATGGCTACACCTTC. Translating it yields CASSGSNYGYTF.

Regarding this clonotype: This may come from a read error, since a much larger clone is one base off. Lacking the conserved final phenylalanine or tryptophan, this CDR3 likely reflects a read error. This chain connects TRBV10-3 to TRBJ2-1; a weak D match, TRBD2 (6 bases). This CDR3 contains 15 residues. The germline CDR1 and CDR2 sequences are ENHRY and SYGVKD. The V and J ends lost 2 bases and 1 base respectively, with 9 bases between them. The CDR3 nucleotides read TGTGCCATCAGTGAGCGGCGGGATTCCTACAATGAGCAGTTCTTA. As protein: CAISERRDSYNEQFL.

For this clonotype: Given a far larger clone just one base away, this is likely a sequencing read error. This chain uses TRBV6-6 with TRBJ1-5, with 10 bases fitting TRBD1. The CDR3 covers 16 residues. CDR1 is MNHNY, CDR2 SVGAGI, per germline (reference sequence). Here the CDR3 DNA reads TGTGCCAGCAGGGGATGGGACAGGGGATCCAATCAGACCCAGCATTTT. This sequence encodes CASRGWDRGSNQTQHF.

With respect to this clonotype: One junction end disagrees with the germline gene, perhaps due to a read error. This chain connects TRBV6-2 or TRBV6-3 to TRBJ1-5; D perhaps matches TRBD1 (6 bases). The CDR3 covers 14 residues. Germline-derived CDR1 and CDR2 are MNHEY and SVGEGT. CDR3: CASSRDTGYHPHHF. The DNA of the CDR3 is TGTGCCAGCAGTCGGGACACGGGTTATCATCCCCATCATTTT.

A remark on this clonotype: One base separates it from a far larger clone, so it is likely a read error. The chain combines TRBV6-4 with TRBJ2-7; D is perhaps TRBD1 (6 bases). CDR1 is MRHNA and CDR2 is SNTAGT in the germline V gene. The V end lost 6 bases, the J end lost 5 bases, and 20 bases lay between the germline ends. This CDR3 region has 15 residues. The CDR3 DNA sequence: TGTGCCAGCAGCGAGCTCACAGGGTATTTGAACGAGCAGTACTTC. Amino acid sequence: CASSELTGYLNEQYF.

Concerning this clonotype itself: One junction end disagrees with the germline gene, perhaps due to a read error. The V and J genes are TRBV7-2 and TRBJ2-7, with D uncertain. The germline V gene encodes CDR1 SGHTA and CDR2 FQGNSA. The CDR3 runs to 11 residues. The CDR3 loop is CASSFVGEQYF. The CDR3 DNA sequence: TGTGCCAGCAGCTTTGTGGGCGAGCAGTACTTT.

Notes on this clonotype: With a far larger clone one base away, a read error is the likely cause. This sequence joins TRBV6-6 and TRBJ2-3; D may be TRBD2 (6 bases). Per germline, CDR1 MNHNY and CDR2 SVGAGI (reference sequence). CDR3 length equals 16 residues. The CDR3 loop reads CASTYSGGALTDTQYF. For the CDR3, the DNA is TGTGCCAGCACTTACTCGGGCGGGGCCTTAACAGATACGCAGTATTTT.

There are many counts of this clonotype. This rearrangement joins TRBV10-3 to TRBJ1-1; D is possibly TRBD1 (6 bases). V was shortened by 6 bases and J by 4 bases, with 9 bases between the two germline ends. The CDR3 extends over 12 amino acids. CDR1 ENHRY and CDR2 SYGVKD come from the germline V gene. The CDR3 spells CAIRGGGTEAFF. CDR3 DNA: TGTGCCATCAGGGGAGGGGGCACTGAAGCTTTCTTT.

The chain uses TRBV6-2 or TRBV6-3 and TRBJ1-4; no reliable D call. V was trimmed by 4 bases and J by 10 bases, leaving 16 bases between them. This CDR3 is built from 14 residues. Germline V lookup: CDR1 MNHEY, CDR2 SVGEGT. The CDR3 nucleotides are TGTGCCAGCAGTTCCGGGTCCTGGGGAGGAAAACTGTTTTTT. Its protein product is CASSSGSWGGKLFF.

Notes on this clonotype: A read error likely explains this, since a far larger clone differs by one base. The V and J genes are TRBV6-4 and TRBJ1-6; 8 bases are a match to TRBD1. Losses at the gene ends were 9 bases for V and 6 bases for J; bases not matched to a gene: 4. Germline CDR1 reads MRHNA; CDR2 reads SNTAGT. CDR3 length equals 13 residues. In nucleotides, the CDR3 is TGTGCCAGGAACGACAGGGGTAATTCACCCCTCCACTTT. Translating it yields CARNDRGNSPLHF.

This clonotype came up many times. The V gene is TRBV20-1, the J gene TRBJ2-1; 7 nucleotides line up with TRBD2. V lost 6 bases to trimming and J lost 6 bases; unmatched junction nucleotides: 17. CDR3 length: 16 amino acids. Germline V gene lookup returns CDR1 DFQATT and CDR2 SNEGSKA (reference sequence). The CDR3 coding sequence is TGCAGTGCCACTCCGACAGAGGGAGGGCCGAGCAATGAGCAGTTCTTC. Protein sequence: CSATPTEGGPSNEQFF.

This clonotype turned up a few times. The V gene is TRBV2, the J gene TRBJ2-1; 15 bases line up with TRBD2. Per germline, CDR1 SNHLY and CDR2 FYNNEI. V gave up 6 bases and J gave up 8 bases; unmatched junction bases: 5. This CDR3 comprises 15 residues. This CDR3 is CASREGLAGGDEQFF. The CDR3 DNA reads as TGTGCCAGCAGGGAGGGACTAGCGGGAGGAGATGAGCAGTTCTTC.